These 21 T cell receptor beta chains originate from one sample sequenced in a study of PD-1 blockade in classical Hodgkin lymphoma (dated by TCRdb to about 2020). This specimen's time point label, interpreted: newly diagnosed, previously untreated cHL patient sample. CD4+ T cells were purified from thawed PBMCs by magnetic negative selection with a Miltenyi CD4+ T cell isolation kit. Library creation used the immunoSEQ multiplex PCR assay. What TCRdb holds here is the immuneACCESS table cut down to in-frame rearrangements. Part of the clones is not present; checked against another copy, under half of the missing clones reflect an unresolved V gene, and the others are unexplained. The sample profile shows about 23,000 clones; 80% to 90% of them were found once. The ten largest clones take up roughly 0.27% of the sample. Sequenced material: CD4+ T cells from blood. These receptors were collected from a human donor with classical Hodgkin lymphoma.

The chain uses TRBV6-5 and TRBJ1-2; D might be TRBD1 (5 bases). The CDR3 spans 15 residues. V was clipped by 2 bases and J by 4 bases, with 14 bases between them. Germline V gene data show CDR1 as MNHEY and CDR2 as SVGAGI. CDR3 sequence (DNA): TGTGCCAGCAGTTACCTCAGGGAGAATAGCTATGGCTACACCTTC. It yields the protein CASSYLRENSYGYTF.

The gene calls are TRBV6-5 and TRBJ2-7, with D perhaps matching TRBD1 (5 bases). This CDR3 contains 13 residues. Germline V gene lookup returns CDR1 MNHEY and CDR2 SVGAGI. Trimming stripped 5 bases from V and 7 bases from J, with 15 bases between. The CDR3 sequence: CASSQPGKGEQYF. The DNA of the CDR3 is TGTGCCAGCAGTCAGCCAGGGAAGGGGGAGCAGTACTTC.

The rearrangement uses TRBV19 and TRBJ1-3; D gene ambiguous. The CDR3 totals 15 residues. V lost 0 bases to trimming and J lost 6 bases, with 12 bases between them. Germline V lookup: CDR1 LNHDA, CDR2 SQIVND (reference sequence). The CDR3 DNA follows: TGTGCCAGTAGTATAGACCGGCCCGGAAAAAACACCATATATTTT. Its protein is CASSIDRPGKNTIYF. Drawing the rest from reference TRBV19 and TRBJ1-3, the complete variable domain is DGGITQSPKYLFRKEGQNVTLSCEQNLNHDAMYWYRQDPGQGLRLIYYSQIVNDFQKGDIAEGYSVSREKKESFPLTVTSAQKNPTAFYLCASSIDRPGKNTIYFGEGSWLTVV.

The V gene is TRBV7-2, the J gene TRBJ1-4, with 7 bases aligning to TRBD1. Germline V CDR1 and CDR2: SGHTA, FQGNSA. The CDR3 sequence is 14 residues long. Trimming removed 5 bases from V and 11 bases from J; junction bases left unmatched: 11. CDR3 protein: CASSLRQGSWKLFF. The CDR3 DNA reads as TGTGCCAGCAGCCTCAGACAGGGATCATGGAAACTGTTTTTT. Looking up the rest from reference TRBV7-2 and TRBJ1-4 gives the full variable domain: GAGVSQSPSNKVTEKGKDVELRCDPISGHTALYWYRQSLGQGLEFLIYFQGNSAPDKSGLPSDRFSAERTGGSVSTLTIQRTQQEDSAVYLCASSLRQGSWKLFFGSGTQLSVL.

V gene TRBV5-1 combines with J gene TRBJ2-1, with D possibly TRBD2 on 8 matching bases. CDR1 and CDR2 from the germline V gene are SGHRS and YFSETQ. The CDR3 covers 16 residues. Trimming took 3 bases from V and 2 from J, leaving 15 bases between them. CDR3 sequence reads: CASSWDSGRPYNEQFF. CDR3 DNA sequence: TGCGCCAGCAGCTGGGACAGCGGGAGACCCTACAATGAGCAGTTCTTC.

This chain connects TRBV9 to TRBJ2-2, with 7 bases fitting TRBD1. Germline CDR1 reads SGDLS; CDR2 reads YYNGEE. CDR3 length equals 15 residues. J gave up 1 base and V 4 bases, and 4 bases lay outside the gene matches. The DNA of the CDR3 is TGTGCCAGCAGCACCCGACAGGGGAACACCGGGGAGCTGTTTTTT. It specifies CASSTRQGNTGELFF.

The genes are TRBV11-3 and TRBJ2-7; D may be TRBD2 (5 bases). Germline CDR1 and CDR2: SGHNT and YENEEA. With 5 bases removed from V and 6 bases from J, the gap between germline ends came to 20 bases. The CDR3 has 15 amino acids. The CDR3 DNA sequence: TGTGCCAGCAGCCCACCCACCCGACAAGGAGGCGAGCAGTACTTC. Encoded protein: CASSPPTRQGGEQYF.

V gene TRBV5-1 combines with J gene TRBJ1-3, with a weak D call TRBD1 (6 bases). From germline, CDR1 is SGHRS and CDR2 YFSETQ. Trimming left V 4 bases short and J 2 bases short, with 22 bases between. This CDR3 is 18 amino acids long. The CDR3 region is CASSPAGVQGWPGNTIYF. CDR3 DNA sequence: TGCGCCAGCAGCCCCGCTGGCGTACAGGGCTGGCCTGGAAACACCATATATTTT.

This chain connects TRBV6-1 to TRBJ2-5; D is possibly TRBD2 (6 bases). Germline CDR1 MNHNS, CDR2 SASEGT. V lost 4 bases, J lost 1 base, and 10 bases lay in between. The CDR3 length is 14 residues. In nucleotides, the CDR3 is TGTGCCAGCAGTGGAGGGAGGTTCCAAGAGACCCAGTACTTC. Its protein is CASSGGRFQETQYF.

The chain uses TRBV7-6 and TRBJ1-6; 7 bases agree with TRBD1. V was pared by 4 bases and J by 10 bases, with 10 bases of the junction left unmatched. The CDR3 covers 15 residues. Germline CDR1 is SGHVS and CDR2 is FNYEAQ. In DNA form, the CDR3 reads TGTGCCAGCAGCTCACAGGGGCAAGCAAAATCACCCCTCCACTTT. Translated, it gives CASSSQGQAKSPLHF.

The chain uses TRBV5-6 and TRBJ2-5; no reliable D call. V dropped 4 bases and J dropped 5 bases, with 12 bases sitting between them. The length of the CDR3 is 13 residues. Germline assignment: CDR1 SGHDT and CDR2 YYEEEE. The CDR3 DNA is TGTGCCAGCAGCACCGACCGGGCGGAGACCCAGTACTTC. This encodes CASSTDRAETQYF.

The V and J genes are TRBV5-5 and TRBJ1-5; D is possibly TRBD1 (5 bases). The CDR3 is 14 amino acids. Trimming cost V 0 bases and J 6 bases, with 10 bases left between them. The germline CDR1 and CDR2 sequences are SGHKS and YYEKEE (reference sequence). The CDR3 DNA reads TGTGCCAGCAGCTTGGGAGGGGCGGGTCAGCCCCAGCATTTT. Its protein product is CASSLGGAGQPQHF.

This chain connects TRBV6-1 to TRBJ2-2; D gene uncertain. V lost 8 bases and J 2 bases, leaving 12 bases between the germline ends. This CDR3 contains 14 residues. Germline lookup yields CDR1 MNHNS and CDR2 SASEGT. The CDR3 DNA reads TGTGCCAGCTCGCTGGGCAGAAACACCGGGGAGCTGTTTTTT. As protein: CASSLGRNTGELFF.

The count of this clone is one. The V gene is TRBV7-2, the J gene TRBJ2-7, with a tentative D call TRBD1 (6 bases). The CDR3 runs 17 residues. Germline V CDR1 and CDR2: SGHTA, FQGNSA. The germline V and J ends were trimmed by 3 bases and 0 bases, with 18 bases remaining between them. In DNA form, the CDR3 reads TGTGCCAGCAGCTTTTCCAAAACAGGGCTAAGCTCCTACGAGCAGTACTTC. It is translated as CASSFSKTGLSSYEQYF.

CDR3 bases: TGTGCCAGCAGCTCCGGGATTATGAGGGGGACCCAGTACTTC. Translating it yields CASSSGIMRGTQYF. V and J are TRBV7-2 and TRBJ2-5; D may correspond to TRBD1 or TRBD2 (5 bases each). The CDR3 runs 14 residues. V lost 4 bases and J 7 bases, leaving 16 bases between the germline ends. Germline lookup yields CDR1 SGHTA and CDR2 FQGNSA.

This clone has just a few counts. This chain uses TRBV2 with TRBJ2-5; D remains unclear. This CDR3 spans 14 amino acids. The germline V gene encodes CDR1 SNHLY and CDR2 FYNNEI. V was shortened by 2 bases and J by 1 base, with 8 bases between the two germline ends. The DNA for the CDR3 is TGTGCCAGCAGTGAAAGGAGAATCCAAGAGACCCAGTACTTC. Translated, it gives CASSERRIQETQYF.

This chain's CDR3 is CSVTRGVGNGYTF. The DNA for the CDR3 is TGCAGCGTCACCCGAGGGGTGGGTAATGGCTACACCTTC. The V call is TRBV29-1, the J call TRBJ1-2; weak D call: TRBD1 (5 bases). Germline lookup yields CDR1 SQVTM and CDR2 ANQGSEA. V was cut by 6 bases and J by 6 bases, with 17 bases left in between. The CDR3 is made up of 13 amino acids.

This chain joins TRBV19 and TRBJ1-1, with D uncertain. The germline gives CDR1 LNHDA, CDR2 SQIVND (reference sequence). Trimming removed 7 bases from V and 0 bases from J, with 9 bases in between. The CDR3 contains 13 residues. The CDR3 DNA reads as TGTGCCAGTACCCTTGGAATGAACACTGAAGCTTTCTTT. This sequence encodes CASTLGMNTEAFF.

J is TRBJ2-1 and V is TRBV6-6; TRBD1 aligns across 8 bases. Germline V lookup: CDR1 MNHNY, CDR2 SVGAGI (reference sequence). V lost 6 bases and J lost 8; bases outside the gene matches: 12. The CDR3 spans 15 residues. The CDR3 reads CASRWTGKVKDEQFF. The CDR3 coding sequence is TGTGCCAGCAGGTGGACAGGGAAGGTAAAAGATGAGCAGTTCTTC.

This clone was recorded once. The V call is TRBV4-3, the J call TRBJ2-5, with 10 bases fitting TRBD2. Per the germline V gene, CDR1 is LGHNA and CDR2 is YSLEER. V shed 1 base and J 4 bases; nucleotides not matched to a gene: 9. CDR3 length equals 17 residues. CDR3 nucleotide sequence: TGCGCCAGCAGCCAAGGGGCTAGCGGGAGAGTAGGAGAGACCCAGTACTTC. It encodes CASSQGASGRVGETQYF.

The V gene is TRBV19, the J gene TRBJ1-3, with D unclear. The V gene's germline CDR1 is LNHDA and CDR2 SQIVND (reference sequence). Trimming took off 3 bases at V and 0 bases at J, with 12 bases between the two ends. This CDR3 is built from 16 residues. The CDR3 region has the DNA TGTGCCAGTAGTATTCGGCAGAGCTACTCTGGAAACACCATATATTTT. Amino acids: CASSIRQSYSGNTIYF.